Listed below are T cell receptor beta chains from one sample, sequenced in a study of blood T cells in healthy people across ages. Each CDR3 protein gets one entry after TCRdb re-called the 5' RACE reads with MiXCR. The data show fewer than 1 million distinct CDR3 sequences, roughly 44% seen once. The sample taken for sequencing was blood. The receptors come from a man in his 60s in good health. Both conserved end residues are part of each CDR3. The D gene is left open where the match is weak. The listing skips clone size in some rows; elsewhere it reads once, few, many or a size class.

V,D,size,J,DNA,CDR3
TRBV21-1,.,.,TRBJ2-7,TGTGCCAGCCTCCGGGGAATCTCCTACGAGCAGTACTTC,CASLRGISYEQYF
TRBV14,TRBD1,.,TRBJ1-6,TGTGCCAGCAGCCAAGATAGGCAGGGGGCTTTGTCACCCCTCCACTTT,CASSQDRQGALSPLHF
TRBV20-1,TRBD1,few,TRBJ2-7,TGCAGTGCTAGAGTACAAGGGGGCGCTTCCTACGAGCAGTACTTC,CSARVQGGASYEQYF
TRBV6-1,.,.,TRBJ1-2,TGTGCCAGCAGTGGAACCGACGGCGCAGGGTTTTTTGGCTACACCTTC,CASSGTDGAGFFGYTF
TRBV28,.,few,TRBJ2-7,TGTGCCAGCAGTTTGGTCGGCGGGTCCGCTTACGAGCAGTACTTC,CASSLVGGSAYEQYF
TRBV9,.,.,TRBJ2-3,TGTGCCAGCAGCGAAGATCGGGACTTTCTCACAGATACGCAGTATTTT,CASSEDRDFLTDTQYF
TRBV6-2/TRBV6-3,.,.,TRBJ2-7,TGTGCCAGCAGTTACTCGAAGCCCTCCTACGAGCAGTACTTC,CASSYSKPSYEQYF
TRBV6-1,.,.,TRBJ2-7,TGTGCCAGCAGTGACGGGTTACCCGACGAGCAGTACTTC,CASSDGLPDEQYF
TRBV29-1,.,.,TRBJ2-1,TGCAGCGTTGAAGATCGGGTCGGTTTAAGGAATGAGCAGTTCTTC,CSVEDRVGLRNEQFF
TRBV27,.,few,TRBJ1-4,TGTGCCAGCAGACTAGGGCGGGGTGCAACTAATGAAAAACTGTTTTTT,CASRLGRGATNEKLFF
TRBV7-2,TRBD2,few,TRBJ2-3,TGTGCCAGCAGCCCCCGAGGCCAGGGACTAGCGGGGGACACAGATACGCAGTATTTT,CASSPRGQGLAGDTDTQYF
TRBV7-2,.,.,TRBJ1-1,TGTGCCAGCAGCAACCCCATGGGGGATCTGGGAACTGAAGCTTTCTTT,CASSNPMGDLGTEAFF
TRBV29-1,TRBD1,few,TRBJ1-2,TGCAGCGTTGCCGGGACAGGGCGCCTTAGCTATGGCTACACCTTC,CSVAGTGRLSYGYTF
TRBV20-1,.,.,TRBJ2-1,TGCAGTGCTAGAGATAAGAGCTCCTACAATGAGCAGTTCTTC,CSARDKSSYNEQFF
TRBV20-1,TRBD2,.,TRBJ2-7,TGCAGTGCTAGTAGAGCGGGGGGGACCTACGAGCAGTACTTC,CSASRAGGTYEQYF
TRBV20-1,TRBD1,few,TRBJ2-7,TGCAGTGCTCAGGGACAGGGAATAGCCGAGCAGTACTTC,CSAQGQGIAEQYF
TRBV9,.,.,TRBJ1-5,TGTGCCAGCAGCGTTGGGGCAGGTAATCAGCCCCAGCATTTT,CASSVGAGNQPQHF
TRBV7-2,.,.,TRBJ2-5,TGTGCCAGCAGTAGAGGGGGGGCCAGCGCCGTCCAAGAGACCCAGTACTTC,CASSRGGASAVQETQYF
TRBV7-2,TRBD1,once,TRBJ2-7,TGTGCCAGCAGCTTTGGTCTGGGACAGGGCTACGAGCAGTACTTC,CASSFGLGQGYEQYF
TRBV6-2/TRBV6-3,.,once,TRBJ1-1,TGTGCCAGCAGTCCGGGACCCTGGAACACTGAAGCTTTCTTT,CASSPGPWNTEAFF
TRBV3-1,.,.,TRBJ1-2,TGTGCCAGCGGTCGGACGGGAGCTAACTATGGCTACACCTTC,CASGRTGANYGYTF
TRBV6-2/TRBV6-3,TRBD1,few,TRBJ2-7,TGTGCCAGCACAAGACAGGGGAACGAGCAGTACTTC,CASTRQGNEQYF
TRBV10-3,.,few,TRBJ1-6,TGTGCCATCAGTGAGTCAGGCTCACCCCTCCACTTT,CAISESGSPLHF
TRBV10-2,.,.,TRBJ2-1,TGCGCCAGCAGTGAGTTACAATGGGGGCAGTTCTTC,CASSELQWGQFF
TRBV9,TRBD2,.,TRBJ2-5,TGTGCCAGCAGCGTAGCTCTAGCGGGGGCGGAAGAGACCCAGTACTTC,CASSVALAGAEETQYF
TRBV7-6,.,few,TRBJ2-1,TGTGCCAGCAGCCTCCCTTCGGGGGGCGCCTACAATGAGCAGTTCTTC,CASSLPSGGAYNEQFF
TRBV12-3/TRBV12-4,.,.,TRBJ2-7,TGTGCCAGCAGTTTTGGGGGTTACAATGAGCAGTACTTC,CASSFGGYNEQYF
TRBV10-3,TRBD1,few,TRBJ2-5,TGTGCCATCAGTGGGGGCGGACAGGTGGTTGGAGAGACCCAGTACTTC,CAISGGGQVVGETQYF
TRBV7-2,.,.,TRBJ1-1,TGTGCCAGCAGCAACCAGCAGAACACTGAAGCTTTCTTT,CASSNQQNTEAFF
TRBV29-1,TRBD1,.,TRBJ1-2,TGCAGCGTTATTTCCGGGACAGGGTTAAATGGCTACACCTTC,CSVISGTGLNGYTF
TRBV20-1,TRBD2,.,TRBJ2-7,TGCAGTGCTAGAACCCAGCGGGGGCCTGACTACAATGAGCAGTACTTC,CSARTQRGPDYNEQYF
TRBV28,TRBD2,.,TRBJ2-5,TGTGCCAGCAGTTTAGGGGCTAGCGGGGACGATGAGCAGTACTTC,CASSLGASGDDEQYF
TRBV7-2,TRBD1,.,TRBJ1-1,TGTGCCAGCAGCGTACAGGGGGTTGTCACTGAAGCTTTCTTT,CASSVQGVVTEAFF
TRBV5-5,TRBD2,.,TRBJ2-2,TGTGCCAGCAGCTTCGCTAGCGGGTTGGTGGACGGGGAGCTGTTTTTT,CASSFASGLVDGELFF
TRBV14,.,.,TRBJ2-7,TGTGCCTGCAGCCCCAGGACGGGAACCTACGAGCAGTACTTC,CACSPRTGTYEQYF
TRBV20-1,.,.,TRBJ2-6,TGCAGTGCTAGAGATATGGGGGGAACTGGGGCCAACGCCCTGACTTTC,CSARDMGGTGANALTF
TRBV7-2,.,.,TRBJ2-7,TGTGCCAGCAGCTCCACTGGGAGGATCGGCGAGCAGTACTTC,CASSSTGRIGEQYF
TRBV28,TRBD1,.,TRBJ2-1,TGTGCCAGCAGACTAAGACAGGGTCACGATGAGCAGTTCTTC,CASRLRQGHDEQFF
TRBV6-2/TRBV6-3,.,.,TRBJ2-5,TGTGCCAGCAGCCCCCAAGCCCGGACTATCGAAGAGACCCAGTACTTC,CASSPQARTIEETQYF
TRBV20-1,.,few,TRBJ2-5,TGCAGTGCTAGAGACGGGCAAACGACCCAAGAGACCCAGTACTTC,CSARDGQTTQETQYF
TRBV20-1,TRBD2,.,TRBJ2-7,TGCAGTGCTAGTCTTAGCGGGGATTACGAGCAGTACTTC,CSASLSGDYEQYF
TRBV7-2,.,.,TRBJ1-2,TGTGCCAGCAGCTTAGAGGGTAGCAGGGCAAAGGATGGCTACACCTTC,CASSLEGSRAKDGYTF
TRBV7-6,.,.,TRBJ2-5,TGTGCCAGCAGCTTAGCTAGCTTTGGCCAAGAGACCCAGTACTTC,CASSLASFGQETQYF
TRBV28,.,.,TRBJ2-6,TGTGCCAGCAGTCTACCCGGCGGGTCTGGGGCCAACGTCCTGACTTTC,CASSLPGGSGANVLTF
TRBV6-2/TRBV6-3,TRBD1,.,TRBJ2-5,TGTGCCAGCAATCACAGGGGGAGGCAAGAGACCCAGTACTTC,CASNHRGRQETQYF
TRBV7-9,.,.,TRBJ2-1,TGTGCCAGCACCGTAGCGATGGCAGAATACAATGAGCAGTTCTTC,CASTVAMAEYNEQFF